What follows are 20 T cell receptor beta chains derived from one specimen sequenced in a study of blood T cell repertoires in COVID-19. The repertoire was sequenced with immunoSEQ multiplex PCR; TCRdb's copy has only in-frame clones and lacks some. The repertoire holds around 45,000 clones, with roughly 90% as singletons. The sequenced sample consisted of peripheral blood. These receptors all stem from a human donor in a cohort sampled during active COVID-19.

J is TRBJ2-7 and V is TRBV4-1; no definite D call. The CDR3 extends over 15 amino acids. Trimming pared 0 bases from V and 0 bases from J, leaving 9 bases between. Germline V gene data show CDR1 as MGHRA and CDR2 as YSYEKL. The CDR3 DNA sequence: TGCGCCAGCAGCCAAGATATCGCGAGCTCCTACGAGCAGTACTTC. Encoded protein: CASSQDIASSYEQYF.

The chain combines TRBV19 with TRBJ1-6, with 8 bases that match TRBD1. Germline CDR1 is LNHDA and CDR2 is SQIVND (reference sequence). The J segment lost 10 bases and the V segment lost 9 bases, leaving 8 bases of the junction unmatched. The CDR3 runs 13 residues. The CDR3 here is CASNGQGWSPLHF. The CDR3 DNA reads TGTGCCAGCAACGGACAGGGCTGGTCACCCCTCCACTTT.

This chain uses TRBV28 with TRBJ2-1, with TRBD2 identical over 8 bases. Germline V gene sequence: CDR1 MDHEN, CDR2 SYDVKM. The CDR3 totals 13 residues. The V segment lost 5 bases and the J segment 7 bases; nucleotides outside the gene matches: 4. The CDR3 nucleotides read TGTGCCAGCAGTGGGGGACTAGTGAATGAGCAGTTCTTC. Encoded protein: CASSGGLVNEQFF.

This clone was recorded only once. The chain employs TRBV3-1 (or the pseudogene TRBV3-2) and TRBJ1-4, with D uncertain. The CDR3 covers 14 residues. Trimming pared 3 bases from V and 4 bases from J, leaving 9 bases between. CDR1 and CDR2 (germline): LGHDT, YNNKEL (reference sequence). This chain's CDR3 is CASSQAQNNEKLFF. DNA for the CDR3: TGTGCCAGCAGCCAGGCACAGAATAATGAAAAACTGTTTTTT.

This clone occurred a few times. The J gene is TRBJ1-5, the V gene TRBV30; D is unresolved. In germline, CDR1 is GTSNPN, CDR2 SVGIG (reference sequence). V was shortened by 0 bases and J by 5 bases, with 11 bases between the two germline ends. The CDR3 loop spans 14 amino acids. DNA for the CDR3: TGTGCCTGGAGTGTAACCCGGGGAGATCAGCCCCAGCATTTT. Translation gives CAWSVTRGDQPQHF.

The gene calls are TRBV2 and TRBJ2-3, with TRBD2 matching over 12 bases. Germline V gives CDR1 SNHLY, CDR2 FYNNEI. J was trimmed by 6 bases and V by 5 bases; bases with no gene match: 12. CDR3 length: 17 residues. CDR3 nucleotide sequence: TGTGCCAGCAGTATCCTAGGACTAGCGGGGCCGGGGGATACGCAGTATTTT. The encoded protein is CASSILGLAGPGDTQYF.

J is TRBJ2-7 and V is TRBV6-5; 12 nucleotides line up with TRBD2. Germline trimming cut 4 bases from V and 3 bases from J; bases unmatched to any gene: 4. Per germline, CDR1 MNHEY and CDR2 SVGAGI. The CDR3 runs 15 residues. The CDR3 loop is CASSSLAGGNYEQYF. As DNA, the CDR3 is TGTGCCAGCAGTTCGCTAGCGGGGGGGAACTACGAGCAGTACTTC.

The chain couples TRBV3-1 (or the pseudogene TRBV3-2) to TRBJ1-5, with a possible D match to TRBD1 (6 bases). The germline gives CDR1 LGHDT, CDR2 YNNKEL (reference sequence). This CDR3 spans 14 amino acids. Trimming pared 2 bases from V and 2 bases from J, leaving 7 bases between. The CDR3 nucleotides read TGTGCCAGCAGCCAAAAGGGGGGCAATCAGCCCCAGCATTTT. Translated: CASSQKGGNQPQHF.

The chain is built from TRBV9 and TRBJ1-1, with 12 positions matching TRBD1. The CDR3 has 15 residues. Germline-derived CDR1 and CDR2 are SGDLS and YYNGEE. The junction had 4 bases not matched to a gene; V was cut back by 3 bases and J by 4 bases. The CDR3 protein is CASSARDRGLTEAFF. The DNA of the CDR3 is TGTGCCAGCAGCGCCCGGGACAGGGGGCTCACTGAAGCTTTCTTT.

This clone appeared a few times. The CDR3 loop reads CAISGWVAGANEQFF. CDR3 in DNA: TGTGCCATCAGTGGATGGGTAGCGGGCGCTAATGAGCAGTTCTTC. This sequence joins TRBV10-3 and TRBJ2-1; 7 bases are a match to TRBD2. There are 15 residues in the CDR3. Germline V gives CDR1 ENHRY, CDR2 SYGVKD. V was clipped by 4 bases and J by 7 bases; unmatched bases: 10.

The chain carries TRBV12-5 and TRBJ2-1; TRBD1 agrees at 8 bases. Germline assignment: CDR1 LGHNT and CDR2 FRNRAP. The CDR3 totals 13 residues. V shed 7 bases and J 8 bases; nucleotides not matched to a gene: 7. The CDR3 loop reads CASAIDRGDEQFF. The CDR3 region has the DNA TGTGCTAGTGCCATTGACAGGGGCGATGAGCAGTTCTTC.

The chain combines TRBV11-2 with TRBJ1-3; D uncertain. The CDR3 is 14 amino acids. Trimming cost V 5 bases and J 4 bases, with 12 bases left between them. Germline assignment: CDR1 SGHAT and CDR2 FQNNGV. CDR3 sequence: CASSTDFAGNTIYF. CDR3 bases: TGTGCCAGCAGCACCGATTTTGCGGGAAACACCATATATTTT.

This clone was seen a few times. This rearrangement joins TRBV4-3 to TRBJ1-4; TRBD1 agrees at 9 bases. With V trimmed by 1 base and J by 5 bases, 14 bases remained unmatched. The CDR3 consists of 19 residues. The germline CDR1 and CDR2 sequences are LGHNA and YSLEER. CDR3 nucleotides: TGCGCCAGCAGCCAAGCCACAGGGGGCTGGGCGCTTTTAAATGAAAAACTGTTTTTT. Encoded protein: CASSQATGGWALLNEKLFF.

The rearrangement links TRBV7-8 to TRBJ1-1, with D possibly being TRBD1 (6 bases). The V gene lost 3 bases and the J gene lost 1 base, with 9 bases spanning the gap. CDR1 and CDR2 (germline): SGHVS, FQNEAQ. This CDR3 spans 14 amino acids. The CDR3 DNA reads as TGTGCCAGCAGCTTTCAGACAGGGAACACTGAAGCTTTCTTT. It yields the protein CASSFQTGNTEAFF.

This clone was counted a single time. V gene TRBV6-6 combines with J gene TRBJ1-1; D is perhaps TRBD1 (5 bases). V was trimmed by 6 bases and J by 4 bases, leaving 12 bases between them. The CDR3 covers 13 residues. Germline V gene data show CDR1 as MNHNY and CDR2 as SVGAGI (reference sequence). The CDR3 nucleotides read TGTGCCAGCAGCCTCGGTAGGGGCACTGAAGCTTTCTTT. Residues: CASSLGRGTEAFF.

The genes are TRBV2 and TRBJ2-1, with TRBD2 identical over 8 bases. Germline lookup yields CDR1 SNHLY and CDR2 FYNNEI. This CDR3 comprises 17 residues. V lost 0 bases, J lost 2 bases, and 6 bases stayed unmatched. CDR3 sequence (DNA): TGTGCCAGCAGTGAAGCGAGCGGGGGCCGAACCTACAATGAGCAGTTCTTC. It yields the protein CASSEASGGRTYNEQFF.

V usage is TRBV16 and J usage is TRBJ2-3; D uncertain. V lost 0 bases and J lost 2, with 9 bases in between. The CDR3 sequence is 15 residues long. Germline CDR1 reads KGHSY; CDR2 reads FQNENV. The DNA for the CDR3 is TGTGCCAGCAGCCAATCGGTTCTAAACACAGATACGCAGTATTTT. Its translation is CASSQSVLNTDTQYF.

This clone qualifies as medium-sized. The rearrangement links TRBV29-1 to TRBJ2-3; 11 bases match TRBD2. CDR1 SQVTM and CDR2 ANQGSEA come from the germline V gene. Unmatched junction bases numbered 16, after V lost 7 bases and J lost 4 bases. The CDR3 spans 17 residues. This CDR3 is CSALSGGAKVRPDTQYF. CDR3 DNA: TGCAGCGCCCTTAGCGGGGGGGCCAAAGTACGCCCAGATACGCAGTATTTT.

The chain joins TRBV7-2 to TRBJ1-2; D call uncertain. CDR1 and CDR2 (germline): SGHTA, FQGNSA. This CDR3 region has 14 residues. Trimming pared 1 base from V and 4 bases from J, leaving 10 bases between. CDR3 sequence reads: CASSLDSVSYGYTF. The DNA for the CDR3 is TGTGCCAGCAGCTTAGATTCAGTGTCCTATGGCTACACCTTC.

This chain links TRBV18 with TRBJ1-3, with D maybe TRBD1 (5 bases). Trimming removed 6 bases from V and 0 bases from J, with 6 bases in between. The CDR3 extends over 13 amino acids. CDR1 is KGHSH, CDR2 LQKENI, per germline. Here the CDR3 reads CASSTASGNTIYF. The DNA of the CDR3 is TGTGCCAGCTCGACAGCCTCTGGAAACACCATATATTTT.